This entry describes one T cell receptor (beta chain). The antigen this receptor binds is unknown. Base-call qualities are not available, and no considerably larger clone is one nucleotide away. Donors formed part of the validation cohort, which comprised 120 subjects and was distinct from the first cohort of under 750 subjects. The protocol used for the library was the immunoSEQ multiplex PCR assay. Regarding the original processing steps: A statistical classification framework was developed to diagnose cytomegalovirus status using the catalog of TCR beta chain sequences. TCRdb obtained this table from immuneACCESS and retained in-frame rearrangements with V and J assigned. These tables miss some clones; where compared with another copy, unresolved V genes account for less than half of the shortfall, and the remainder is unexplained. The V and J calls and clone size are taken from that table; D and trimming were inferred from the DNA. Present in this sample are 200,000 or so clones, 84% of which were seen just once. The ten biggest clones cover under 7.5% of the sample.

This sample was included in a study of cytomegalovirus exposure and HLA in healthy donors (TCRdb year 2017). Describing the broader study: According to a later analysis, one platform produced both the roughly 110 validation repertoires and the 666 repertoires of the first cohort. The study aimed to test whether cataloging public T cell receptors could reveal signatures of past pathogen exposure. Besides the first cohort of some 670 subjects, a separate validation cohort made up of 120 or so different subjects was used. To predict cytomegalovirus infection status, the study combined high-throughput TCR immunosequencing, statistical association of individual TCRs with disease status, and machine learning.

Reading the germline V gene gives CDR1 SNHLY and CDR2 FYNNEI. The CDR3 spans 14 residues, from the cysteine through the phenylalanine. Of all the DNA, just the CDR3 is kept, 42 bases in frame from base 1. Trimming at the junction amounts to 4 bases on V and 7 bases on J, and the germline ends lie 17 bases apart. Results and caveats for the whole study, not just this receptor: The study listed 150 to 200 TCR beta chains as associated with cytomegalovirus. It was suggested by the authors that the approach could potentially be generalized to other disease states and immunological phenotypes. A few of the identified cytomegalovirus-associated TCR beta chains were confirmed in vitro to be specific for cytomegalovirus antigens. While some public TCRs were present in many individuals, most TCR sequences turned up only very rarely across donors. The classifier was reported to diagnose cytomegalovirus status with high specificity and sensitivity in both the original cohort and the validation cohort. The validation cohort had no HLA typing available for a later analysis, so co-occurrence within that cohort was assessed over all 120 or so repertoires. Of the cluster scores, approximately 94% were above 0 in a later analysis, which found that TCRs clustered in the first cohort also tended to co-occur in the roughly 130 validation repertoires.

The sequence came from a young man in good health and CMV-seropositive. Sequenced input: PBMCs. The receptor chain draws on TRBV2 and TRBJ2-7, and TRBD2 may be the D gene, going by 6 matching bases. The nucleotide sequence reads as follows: TGTGCCAGCAGTGGGCTAGCGACGGGTTCTGAGCAGTACTTC. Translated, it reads CASSGLATGSEQYF.